This entry lists 27 T cell receptor beta chains sequenced from one sample in a study of regulatory T cells in long-lasting Graves disease. In building TCR beta libraries, iRepertoire HTBI primers were used together with Arm-PCR of CDR3 regions. TCRdb called the multiplex PCR reads again in MiXCR, with one record for every CDR3 protein. Of about 220,000 distinct CDR3 sequences in the sample, around 20% were seen once. Time point: newly diagnosed GD, antithyroid drugs for less than 3 months. PBMC RNA was the source of the TCR library. These records were also assigned to another study, of T cells in Graves' hyperthyroidism and ophthalmopathy.

This specimen consisted of peripheral blood mononuclear cells (PBMCs), obtained at new diagnosis, from a patient treated with antithyroid drugs. The receptor source for this set is a woman younger than 45 with Graves disease.

This clonotype was seen many times. The chain carries TRBV18 and TRBJ2-3; D is unresolved. The CDR3 has 15 amino acids. Germline CDR1 KGHSH, CDR2 LQKENI. With 1 base removed from V and 2 bases from J, the gap between germline ends came to 10 bases. The DNA for the CDR3 is TGTGCCAGCTCACCACGGACCGCGAACACAGATACGCAGTATTTT. Translating gives CASSPRTANTDTQYF.

This clonotype was seen at least ten times. V usage is TRBV27 and J usage is TRBJ2-1; no firm D call. The length of the CDR3 is 12 residues. V was pared by 4 bases and J by 6 bases, with 7 bases between. Germline CDR1 reads MNHEY; CDR2 reads SMNVEV (reference sequence). The CDR3 DNA reads TGTGCCAGCAGTTCCTACAGCAATGAGCAGTTCTTC. Amino acids: CASSSYSNEQFF.

This clonotype was counted many times. The chain has TRBV6-1 and TRBJ2-5, with 13 bases that match TRBD2. Germline CDR1 MNHNS, CDR2 SASEGT. Trimming took 5 bases from V and 4 from J; bases not matched to a gene: 7. CDR3 length: 16 residues. The CDR3 loop reads CASSPPRLAGGETQYF. The CDR3 nucleotides are TGTGCCAGCAGTCCGCCTAGACTAGCGGGAGGAGAGACCCAGTACTTC.

This clonotype appeared a few times. The chain combines TRBV10-2 with TRBJ2-1, with 7 bases identical to TRBD1. In germline, CDR1 is WSHSY, CDR2 SAAADI. The CDR3 spans 15 residues. The ends lost 7 bases at V and 3 bases at J; junction bases unmatched: 9. The CDR3 region is CASNRQGRGYNEQFF. Written as DNA, the CDR3 is TGCGCCAGCAACAGACAGGGAAGGGGCTACAATGAGCAGTTCTTC.

This chain connects TRBV3-1 to TRBJ2-1; 12 bases align to TRBD2. The trim removed 2 bases at V and 7 bases at J, leaving 3 bases unmatched. The CDR3 spans 15 residues. Germline V gene lookup returns CDR1 LGHDT and CDR2 YNNKEL (reference sequence). This CDR3 reads CASSQFGTSGNEQFF. CDR3 bases: TGTGCCAGCAGCCAATTCGGGACTAGCGGGAATGAGCAGTTCTTC.

With regard to this clonotype: The likely explanation is a read error, given a far larger clone one base away. This sequence joins TRBV2 and TRBJ2-1, with 8 bases identical to TRBD2. This CDR3 is built from 13 residues. Germline-derived CDR1 and CDR2 are SNHLY and FYNNEI. J gave up 10 bases and V 8 bases, and 10 bases lay outside the gene matches. This CDR3 is CASRSGAAYEQFF. CDR3 nucleotide sequence: TGTGCCAGCCGTAGCGGGGCGGCCTACGAGCAGTTCTTC.

This clonotype was counted at least ten times. The rearrangement joins TRBV12-3 or TRBV12-4 to TRBJ2-2; perhaps D is TRBD1 or TRBD2 (5 bases each). The CDR3 spans 14 residues. V lost 3 bases to trimming and J lost 3 bases, with 8 bases between them. CDR3 in amino acids: CASSLGTHTGELFF. The CDR3 nucleotides are TGTGCCAGCAGTTTGGGGACCCACACCGGGGAGCTGTTTTTT.

As to this clonotype: Sequence at one end of the junction differs from germline and may be a read error. CDR3 sequence reads: CASSLGVGKSGITIYF. CDR3 DNA: TGCGCCAGCAGCTTGGGGGTAGGGAAGTCCGGAATCACCATATATTTT. The chain joins TRBV5-1 to TRBJ1-3, with no clear D. The CDR3 has 16 residues. Looked up from germline, CDR1 is SGHRS and CDR2 is YFSETQ.

This clonotype has at least ten counts. The chain carries TRBV6-5 and TRBJ1-5; D gene uncertain. The germline V and J ends were trimmed by 6 bases and 6 bases, with 21 bases remaining between them. The CDR3 is 16 amino acids. Per the germline V gene, CDR1 is MNHEY and CDR2 is SVGAGI. CDR3 bases: TGTGCCAGCAGCTACGACTGGAGCCCTGCTCCTCAGCCCCAGCATTTT. Its protein is CASSYDWSPAPQPQHF.

Of note for this clonotype: It may be a read error: a sequence one base away is much more abundant. The V gene is TRBV18, the J gene TRBJ2-2; TRBD1 is a possible D gene (5 bases). This CDR3 comprises 15 residues. Trimming stripped 2 bases from V and 9 bases from J, with 16 bases between. Per the germline V gene, CDR1 is KGHSH and CDR2 is LQKENI. CDR3 amino acids: CASSPYSDIKRELFF. In DNA form, the CDR3 reads TGTGCCAGCTCACCATACTCGGACATCAAACGGGAGCTGTTTTTT.

Comment on this clonotype: The final CDR3 position lacks the conserved phenylalanine or tryptophan, pointing to a likely read error. This chain uses TRBV4-1 with TRBJ2-1; 9 positions agree with TRBD2. The CDR3 length is 16 residues. Germline-derived CDR1 and CDR2 are MGHRA and YSYEKL. With 1 base clipped from V and 3 bases from J, the junction kept 4 bases outside the gene matches. The CDR3 loop is CASSQGAGGRYNEQFY. In DNA, the CDR3 is TGCGCCAGCAGCCAAGGAGCGGGAGGCCGCTACAATGAGCAGTTCTAC.

The V and J genes are TRBV20-1 and TRBJ1-2, with D maybe TRBD1 (5 bases). Trimming removed 1 base at V and 4 bases at J, with 10 bases between. The CDR3 length is 13 residues. CDR1 and CDR2 from the germline V gene are DFQATT and SNEGSKA (reference sequence). The CDR3: CSARVRGTYGYTF. CDR3 sequence (DNA): TGCAGTGCTAGAGTGCGGGGGACCTATGGCTACACCTTC.

A few counts support this clonotype. This chain connects TRBV5-6 to TRBJ1-2; the D is unclear. Germline lookup yields CDR1 SGHDT and CDR2 YYEEEE. The CDR3 has 16 residues. Trimming took off 5 bases at V and 5 bases at J, with 22 bases between the two ends. The DNA for the CDR3 is TGTGCCAGCAGTGATAGACCCGCGATCAACCAGTATGGCTACACCTTC. This encodes CASSDRPAINQYGYTF.

This clonotype was recorded a few times. This chain uses TRBV18 with TRBJ2-4; 8 nucleotides agree with TRBD1. V lost 3 bases, J lost 6 bases, and 4 bases stayed unmatched. CDR1 and CDR2 (germline): KGHSH, LQKENI. This CDR3 has 14 amino acids. CDR3 in amino acids: CASSPGQEGNIQYF. The CDR3 DNA is TGTGCCAGCTCACCGGGACAGGAGGGAAACATTCAGTACTTC.

The sample holds a few counts of this clonotype. This chain joins TRBV6-1 and TRBJ2-1; 12 nucleotides line up with TRBD2. Germline lookup yields CDR1 MNHNS and CDR2 SASEGT. This CDR3 region has 16 residues. Losses at the gene ends were 6 bases for V and 7 bases for J; bases not matched to a gene: 10. CDR3 nucleotides: TGTGCCAGCAGCCCTAGACTAGCGGGAGCTGGGAATGAGCAGTTCTTC. Translated: CASSPRLAGAGNEQFF.

This clonotype has ten or more counts. The J gene is TRBJ2-3, the V gene TRBV20-1; TRBD1 agrees at 9 bases. The germline V gene encodes CDR1 DFQATT and CDR2 SNEGSKA (reference sequence). The CDR3 has 15 residues. V gave up 6 bases and J gave up 3 bases; unmatched junction bases: 10. Here the CDR3 reads CSATNPGQGTDTQYF. The CDR3 region has the DNA TGCAGTGCCACCAATCCGGGACAGGGAACAGATACGCAGTATTTT.

A remark on this clonotype: The likely explanation is a read error, given a far larger clone one base away. This chain links TRBV11-1 with TRBJ2-3; D is unresolved. The J call may be wrong; the DNA end is better matched by TRBJ1-5. CDR3 size: 11 residues. In germline, CDR1 is SGHAT, CDR2 FQDESV (reference sequence). Here the CDR3 DNA reads TGTGCCAGCAGGACCACAGATACGCAGCATTTT. It encodes CASRTTDTQHF.

In its sample, this clonotype was seen many times. The chain couples TRBV6-5 to TRBJ1-2; 9 nucleotides match TRBD1. The CDR3 totals 15 residues. After removal of 2 bases from V and 4 bases from J, the junction contained 5 bases not matched to a gene. Germline V lookup: CDR1 MNHEY, CDR2 SVGAGI. For the CDR3, the DNA is TGTGCCAGCAGTTACGGGACAGGGAAGGCCTATGGCTACACCTTC. It is translated as CASSYGTGKAYGYTF.

This clonotype has a count of ten or more. The rearrangement links TRBV2 to TRBJ2-1, with unresolved D. Germline CDR1 and CDR2: SNHLY and FYNNEI. The CDR3 is made up of 12 amino acids. Deletions cut 7 bases from V and 6 bases from J, with 10 bases between. Written as DNA, the CDR3 is TGTGCCAGCAATCAGCCCGTCAATGAGCAGTTCTTC. Amino acid sequence: CASNQPVNEQFF.

This clonotype showed up many times. The chain couples TRBV18 to TRBJ2-7, with D possibly matching TRBD1 (6 bases). CDR3 length: 14 residues. The germline V and J ends were trimmed by 3 bases and 0 bases, with 9 bases remaining between them. CDR1 and CDR2 from the germline V gene are KGHSH and LQKENI. The DNA for the CDR3 is TGTGCCAGCTCACCCGGACAGAGCTCCTACGAGCAGTACTTC. This sequence encodes CASSPGQSSYEQYF.

This clonotype was seen repeatedly, ten times or more. The rearrangement uses TRBV27 and TRBJ2-7, with a possible D match to TRBD1 (7 bases). The V gene lost 2 bases and the J gene lost 3 bases, with 14 bases spanning the gap. CDR1 MNHEY and CDR2 SMNVEV come from the germline V gene (reference sequence). The CDR3 length is 15 residues. CDR3 loop: CASSLDRDLGYEQYF. The CDR3 DNA reads TGTGCCAGCAGTTTAGACAGGGACTTAGGCTACGAGCAGTACTTC.

In this sample, this clonotype turned up many times. The chain joins TRBV6-2 or TRBV6-3 to TRBJ2-3; 13 bases fit TRBD2. In germline, CDR1 is MNHEY, CDR2 SVGEGT. The junction had 6 bases not matched to a gene; V was cut back by 5 bases and J by 4 bases. The CDR3 contains 16 residues. CDR3 loop: CASSKGLAGTADTQYF. As DNA, the CDR3 is TGTGCCAGCAGTAAGGGACTAGCGGGAACGGCAGATACGCAGTATTTT.

This clonotype was recorded at least ten times. The junction shows a germline mismatch at one end, possibly a read error. V and J are TRBV7-9 and TRBJ2-7; possibly TRBD1 for D (5 bases). The CDR3 extends over 13 amino acids. Germline loops: CDR1 SEHNR, CDR2 FQNEAQ (reference sequence). CDR3 bases: TGTGCCAGCAGCGGAACCCCCAGGGAAAGTCCGCACTTC. Amino acids: CASSGTPRESPHF.

In this sample, this clonotype turned up many times. The gene calls are TRBV18 and TRBJ1-6; D is unclear. The germline V gene has CDR1 KGHSH and CDR2 LQKENI. The CDR3 runs to 16 residues. Trimming removed 5 bases from V and 0 bases from J, with 11 bases in between. CDR3 coding DNA: TGTGCCAGCTCATTCGACCGGGTCTCCTATAATTCACCCCTCCACTTT. Its protein product is CASSFDRVSYNSPLHF.

This clonotype was seen ten or more times. The chain combines TRBV18 with TRBJ1-1, with D hard to call. V lost 2 bases and J 5 bases, leaving 9 bases between the germline ends. This CDR3 contains 13 residues. Germline CDR1 KGHSH, CDR2 LQKENI. The CDR3 protein is CASSPVGETEAFF. The CDR3 DNA sequence: TGTGCCAGCTCACCAGTTGGGGAGACTGAAGCTTTCTTT.

This clonotype was detected many times. A much more abundant neighbour one base away suggests this may be a read error. The CDR3 nucleotides read TGTGCCAGCAGAGAGTTAGCCGGCCCGATCACGCAGTATTTT. The encoded protein is CASRELAGPITQYF. The chain uses TRBV28 and TRBJ2-3; D gene ambiguous. The CDR3 has 14 amino acids. Trimming left V 6 bases short and J 9 bases short, with 19 bases between. Per the germline V gene, CDR1 is MDHEN and CDR2 is SYDVKM.

This clonotype was counted many times. V is TRBV5-1 and J is TRBJ1-4, with unresolved D. CDR1 is SGHRS and CDR2 is YFSETQ in the germline V gene. The CDR3 runs to 15 residues. V was shortened by 4 bases and J by 6 bases, with 16 bases between the two germline ends. This CDR3 reads CASSPGGEGDEKLFF. Here the CDR3 DNA reads TGCGCCAGCAGCCCCGGTGGAGAAGGAGATGAAAAACTGTTTTTT. The entire variable domain, with the rest obtained from reference TRBV5-1 and TRBJ1-4, is as follows: KAGVTQTPRYLIKTRGQQVTLSCSPISGHRSVSWYQQTPGQGLQFLFEYFSETQRNKGNFPGRFSGRQFSNSRSEMNVSTLELGDSALYLCASSPGGEGDEKLFFGSGTQLSVL.